Many counts were recorded for the clone carrying this TCR beta chain. As yet, its antigen is unknown. This entry belongs to a study of T cells in Graves' hyperthyroidism and ophthalmopathy. Overall study results and limits: Ophthalmopathy and stable hyperthyroidism were told apart by a 13 V-J model. Among thyroid clonotypes expanded above 0.001, most also appeared in blood.

Approximately 10 ml of fresh peripheral blood supplied the PBMCs. Looked up from germline, CDR1 is MNHEY and CDR2 is SVGAGI. Trimming removed 2 bases from V and 2 bases from J, with 25 bases in between. This CDR3 spans 20 amino acids. RNA transcripts were the template for amplifying TCR beta CDR3 regions. The TCR CDR3 first-round RT-PCR relied on the HTBI primer set. TCRdb itself ran the multiplex PCR reads through MiXCR, one entry per CDR3 protein. Among over 350,000 distinct CDR3 sequences listed, over 12% were seen once. Sequenced sample: blood. This receptor was identified in a man over 45 with Graves' ophthalmopathy. The genes are TRBV6-5 and TRBJ1-5; D may be TRBD1 (6 bases). CDR3 nucleotides: TGTGCCAGCAGTTACCTCCCTCGAGGGGGGGCTTATAGTGGCAATCAGCCCCAGCATTTT. Translation gives CASSYLPRGGAYSGNQPQHF.